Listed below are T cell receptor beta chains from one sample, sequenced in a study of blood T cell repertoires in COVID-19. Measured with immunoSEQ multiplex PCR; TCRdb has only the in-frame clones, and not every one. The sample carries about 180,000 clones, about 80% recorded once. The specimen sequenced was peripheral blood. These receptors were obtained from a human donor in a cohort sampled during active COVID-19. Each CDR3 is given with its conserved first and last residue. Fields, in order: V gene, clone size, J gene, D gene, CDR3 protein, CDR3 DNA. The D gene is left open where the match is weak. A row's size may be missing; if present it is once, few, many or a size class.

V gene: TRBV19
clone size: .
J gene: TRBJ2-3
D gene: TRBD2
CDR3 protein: CASSIVAGVLDTQYF
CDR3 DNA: TGTGCCAGTAGTATCGTAGCGGGAGTATTAGATACGCAGTATTTT

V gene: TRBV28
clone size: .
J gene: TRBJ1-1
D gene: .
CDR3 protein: CASSLDAGMNTEAFF
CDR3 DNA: TGTGCCAGCAGTTTAGACGCGGGCATGAACACTGAAGCTTTCTTT

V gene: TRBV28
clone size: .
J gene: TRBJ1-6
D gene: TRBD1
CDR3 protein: CASSPGTGALHF
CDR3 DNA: TGTGCCAGCAGTCCCGGGACAGGGGCGCTCCACTTT

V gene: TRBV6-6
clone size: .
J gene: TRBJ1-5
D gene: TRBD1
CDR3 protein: CASKQGAKGQPQHF
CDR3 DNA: TGTGCCAGCAAACAGGGGGCGAAGGGCCAGCCCCAGCATTTT

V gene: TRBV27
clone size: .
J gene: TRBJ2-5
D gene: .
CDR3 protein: CASSLGGGGETQYF
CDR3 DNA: TGTGCCAGCAGTTTAGGAGGGGGGGGAGAGACCCAGTACTTC

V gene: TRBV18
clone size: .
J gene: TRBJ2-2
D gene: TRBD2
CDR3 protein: CASSPSVASGGTGELFF
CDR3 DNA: TGTGCCAGCTCACCATCGGTGGCTAGCGGGGGCACCGGGGAGCTGTTTTTT

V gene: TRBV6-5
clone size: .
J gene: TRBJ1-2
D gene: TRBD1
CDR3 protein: CASSYRTGESYGYTF
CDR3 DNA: TGTGCCAGCAGTTATCGGACAGGTGAATCCTATGGCTACACCTTC

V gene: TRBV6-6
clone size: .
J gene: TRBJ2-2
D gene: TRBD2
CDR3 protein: CASRQLAGDTGELFF
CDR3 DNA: TGTGCCAGCAGACAACTAGCGGGAGACACCGGGGAGCTGTTTTTT

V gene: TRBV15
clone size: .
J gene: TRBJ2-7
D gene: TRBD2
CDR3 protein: CATSRDMAGGREQYF
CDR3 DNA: TGTGCCACCAGCAGAGATATGGCGGGGGGGCGAGAGCAGTACTTC

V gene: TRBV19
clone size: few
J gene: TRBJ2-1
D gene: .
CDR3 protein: CASSTLYNEQFF
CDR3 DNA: TGTGCCAGTAGTACCCTATACAATGAGCAGTTCTTC

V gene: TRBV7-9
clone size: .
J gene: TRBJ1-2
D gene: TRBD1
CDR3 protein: CASSLATGQGSYGYTF
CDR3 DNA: TGTGCCAGCAGCTTAGCAACCGGACAGGGAAGCTATGGCTACACCTTC

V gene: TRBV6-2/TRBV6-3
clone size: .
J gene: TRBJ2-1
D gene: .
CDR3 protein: CASSAGTPYNEQFF
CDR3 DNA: TGTGCCAGCAGCGCCGGGACACCCTACAATGAGCAGTTCTTC

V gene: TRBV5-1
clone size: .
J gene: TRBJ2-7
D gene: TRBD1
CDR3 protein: CASSPPGQGAYEQYF
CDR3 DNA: TGCGCCAGCAGCCCCCCGGGACAGGGGGCCTACGAGCAGTACTTC

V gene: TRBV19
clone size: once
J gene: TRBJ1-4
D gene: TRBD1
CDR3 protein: CASRSGTGGEKLFF
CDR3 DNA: TGTGCCAGTAGATCCGGGACAGGAGGTGAAAAACTGTTTTTT

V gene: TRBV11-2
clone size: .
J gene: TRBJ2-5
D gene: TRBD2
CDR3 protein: CASSKGLAGGQETQYF
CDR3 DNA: TGTGCCAGCAGCAAGGGACTAGCGGGAGGCCAAGAGACCCAGTACTTC

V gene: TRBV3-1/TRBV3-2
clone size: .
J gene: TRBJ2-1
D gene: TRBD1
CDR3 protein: CASSQGLQGVSNEQFF
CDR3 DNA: TGTGCCAGCAGCCAAGGGTTACAGGGGGTGAGCAATGAGCAGTTCTTC

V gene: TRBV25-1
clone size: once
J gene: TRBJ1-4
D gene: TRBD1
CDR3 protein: CASSESGGLTNEKLFF
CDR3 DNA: TGTGCCAGCAGTGAATCAGGGGGCCTAACTAATGAAAAACTGTTTTTT

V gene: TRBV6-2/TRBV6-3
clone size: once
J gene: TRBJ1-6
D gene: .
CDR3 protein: CASSYTGDNSPLHF
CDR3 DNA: TGTGCCAGCAGTTATACGGGAGATAATTCACCCCTCCACTTT